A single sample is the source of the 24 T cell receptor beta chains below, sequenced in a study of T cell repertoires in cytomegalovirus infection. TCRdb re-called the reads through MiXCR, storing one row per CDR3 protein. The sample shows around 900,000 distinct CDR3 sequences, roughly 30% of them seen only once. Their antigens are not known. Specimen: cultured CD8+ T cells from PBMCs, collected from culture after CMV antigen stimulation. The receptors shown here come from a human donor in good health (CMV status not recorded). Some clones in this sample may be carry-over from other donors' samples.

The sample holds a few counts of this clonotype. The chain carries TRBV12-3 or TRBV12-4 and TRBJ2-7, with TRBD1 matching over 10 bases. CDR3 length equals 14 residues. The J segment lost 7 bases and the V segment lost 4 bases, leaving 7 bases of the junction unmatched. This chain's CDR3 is CASSSRDRGWEQYF. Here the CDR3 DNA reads TGTGCCAGCAGTTCCCGGGACAGGGGATGGGAGCAGTACTTC.

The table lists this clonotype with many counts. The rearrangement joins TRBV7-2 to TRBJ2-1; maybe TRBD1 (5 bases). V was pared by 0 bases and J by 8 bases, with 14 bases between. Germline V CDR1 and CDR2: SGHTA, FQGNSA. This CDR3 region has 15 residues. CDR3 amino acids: CASSLAFLQGDEQFF. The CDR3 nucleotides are TGTGCCAGCAGCTTAGCGTTCCTACAAGGGGATGAGCAGTTCTTC.

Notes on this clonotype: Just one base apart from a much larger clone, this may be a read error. In DNA, the CDR3 is TGTGCCAGCAGCTCAGGCCACGGGGCCTATAATTCACCCCTCCACTTT. This sequence encodes CASSSGHGAYNSPLHF. The V and J genes are TRBV7-8 and TRBJ1-6; D uncertain. CDR1 SGHVS and CDR2 FQNEAQ come from the germline V gene. CDR3 length equals 16 residues. Deletions cut 4 bases from V and 2 bases from J, with 12 bases between.

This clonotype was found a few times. In DNA, the CDR3 is TGTGCCAGCAGCTCACCGACAGGGGCAGATACGCAGTATTTT. This codes for CASSSPTGADTQYF. The V gene is TRBV7-9, the J gene TRBJ2-3; 8 bases fit TRBD1. Germline loops: CDR1 SEHNR, CDR2 FQNEAQ (reference sequence). The ends lost 4 bases at V and 4 bases at J; junction bases unmatched: 4. The CDR3 has 14 amino acids. The variable domain in full, with the rest retrieved from reference TRBV7-9 and TRBJ2-3, is DTGVSQNPRHKITKRGQNVTFRCDPISEHNRLYWYRQTLGQGPEFLTYFQNEAQLEKSRLLSDRFSAERPKGSFSTLEIQRTEQGDSAMYLCASSSPTGADTQYFGPGTRLTVL.

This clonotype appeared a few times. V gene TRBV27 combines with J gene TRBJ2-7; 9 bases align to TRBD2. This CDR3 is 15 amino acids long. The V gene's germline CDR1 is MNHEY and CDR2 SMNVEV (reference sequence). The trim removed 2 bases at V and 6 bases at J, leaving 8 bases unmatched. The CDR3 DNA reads TGTGCCAGCAGTTTAGGGGGCGGGGGGGCCTCCGAGCAGTACTTC. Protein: CASSLGGGGASEQYF.

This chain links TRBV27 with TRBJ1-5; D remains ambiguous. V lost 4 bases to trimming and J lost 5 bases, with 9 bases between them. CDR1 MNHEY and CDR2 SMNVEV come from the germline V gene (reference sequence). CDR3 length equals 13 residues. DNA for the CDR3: TGTGCCAGCAGTTCCCGGAGCTATCAGCCCCAGCATTTT. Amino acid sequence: CASSSRSYQPQHF.

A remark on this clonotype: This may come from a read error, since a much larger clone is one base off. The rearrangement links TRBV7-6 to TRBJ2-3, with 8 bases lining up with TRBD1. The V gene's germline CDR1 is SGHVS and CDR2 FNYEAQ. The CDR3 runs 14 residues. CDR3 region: CVSSQTGEIDTQYF. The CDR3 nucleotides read TGTGTCAGCAGCCAGACAGGGGAAATAGATACGCAGTATTTT.

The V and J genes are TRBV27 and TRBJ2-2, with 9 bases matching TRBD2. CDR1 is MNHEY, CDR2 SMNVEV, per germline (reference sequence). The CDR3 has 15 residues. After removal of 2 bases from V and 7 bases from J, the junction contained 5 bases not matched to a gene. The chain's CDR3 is CASSLAGGHGGELFF. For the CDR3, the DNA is TGTGCCAGCAGTTTAGCGGGGGGGCATGGCGGGGAGCTGTTTTTT.

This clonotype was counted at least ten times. The CDR3 coding sequence is TGTGCCAGCAGCGACGATAGCGGGGAGCTGTTTTTT. Residues: CASSDDSGELFF. The V call is TRBV11-2, the J call TRBJ2-2; D call uncertain. With 5 bases removed from V and 7 bases from J, the gap between germline ends came to 8 bases. CDR1 is SGHAT and CDR2 is FQNNGV in the germline V gene. There are 12 residues in the CDR3.

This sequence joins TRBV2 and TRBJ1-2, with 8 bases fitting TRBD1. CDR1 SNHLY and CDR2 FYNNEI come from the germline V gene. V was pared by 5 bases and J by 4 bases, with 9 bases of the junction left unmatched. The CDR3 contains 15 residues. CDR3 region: CASSPLGDRPYGYTF. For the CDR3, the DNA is TGTGCCAGCAGTCCCCTCGGGGACAGGCCCTATGGCTACACCTTC.

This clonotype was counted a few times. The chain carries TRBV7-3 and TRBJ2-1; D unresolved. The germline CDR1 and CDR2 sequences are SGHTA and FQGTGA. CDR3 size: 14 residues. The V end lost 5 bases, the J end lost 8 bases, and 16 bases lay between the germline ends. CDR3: CASSRLNRVDEQFF. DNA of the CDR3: TGTGCCAGCAGCCGTCTGAATCGGGTCGATGAGCAGTTCTTC.

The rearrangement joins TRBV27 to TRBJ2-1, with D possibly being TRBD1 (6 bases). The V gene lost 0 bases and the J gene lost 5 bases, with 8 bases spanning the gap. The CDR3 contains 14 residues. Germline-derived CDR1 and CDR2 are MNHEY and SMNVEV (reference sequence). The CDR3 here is CASSLSDSNNEQFF. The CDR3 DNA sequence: TGTGCCAGCAGTTTATCGGACAGTAACAATGAGCAGTTCTTC.

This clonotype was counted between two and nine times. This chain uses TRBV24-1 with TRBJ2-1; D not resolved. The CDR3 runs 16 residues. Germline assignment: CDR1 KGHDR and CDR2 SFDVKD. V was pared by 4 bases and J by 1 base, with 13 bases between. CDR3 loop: CATSDPGFRSYNEQFF. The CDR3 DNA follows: TGTGCCACCAGTGACCCTGGATTTCGATCCTACAATGAGCAGTTCTTC.

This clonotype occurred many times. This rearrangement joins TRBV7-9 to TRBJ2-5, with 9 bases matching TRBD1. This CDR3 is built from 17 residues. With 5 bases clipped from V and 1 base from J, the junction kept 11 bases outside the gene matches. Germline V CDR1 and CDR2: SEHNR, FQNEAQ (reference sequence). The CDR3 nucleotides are TGTGCCAGCAGCCTAGGGACAGGGTTCTTGGGCCAAGAGACCCAGTACTTC. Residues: CASSLGTGFLGQETQYF.

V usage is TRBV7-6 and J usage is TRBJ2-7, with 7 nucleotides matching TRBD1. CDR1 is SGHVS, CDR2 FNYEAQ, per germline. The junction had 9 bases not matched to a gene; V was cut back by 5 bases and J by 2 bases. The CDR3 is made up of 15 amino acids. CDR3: CASSAGTVGTYEQYF. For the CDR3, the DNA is TGTGCCAGCAGCGCCGGGACAGTGGGAACCTACGAGCAGTACTTC. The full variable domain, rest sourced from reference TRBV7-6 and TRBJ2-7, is GAGVSQSPRYKVTKRGQDVALRCDPISGHVSLYWYRQALGQGPEFLTYFNYEAQQDKSGLPNDRFSAERPEGSISTLTIQRTEQRDSAMYRCASSAGTVGTYEQYFGPGTRLTVT.

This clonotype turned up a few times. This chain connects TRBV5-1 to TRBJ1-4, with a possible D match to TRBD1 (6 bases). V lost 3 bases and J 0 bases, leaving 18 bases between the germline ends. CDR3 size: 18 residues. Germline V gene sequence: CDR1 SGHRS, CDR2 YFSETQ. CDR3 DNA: TGCGCCAGCAGCTCCCCTTTTCAAGCAGGGGCAACTAATGAAAAACTGTTTTTT. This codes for CASSSPFQAGATNEKLFF.

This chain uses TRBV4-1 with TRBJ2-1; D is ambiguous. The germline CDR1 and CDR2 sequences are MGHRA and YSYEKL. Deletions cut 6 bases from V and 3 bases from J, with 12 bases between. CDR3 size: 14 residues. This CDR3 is CASSTPGLYNEQFF. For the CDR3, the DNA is TGCGCCAGCAGTACCCCGGGTCTCTACAATGAGCAGTTCTTC.

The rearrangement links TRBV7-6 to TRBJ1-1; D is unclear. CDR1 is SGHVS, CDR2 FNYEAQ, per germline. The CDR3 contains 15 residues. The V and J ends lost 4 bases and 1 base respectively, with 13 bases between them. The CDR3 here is CASSSRRAENTEAFF. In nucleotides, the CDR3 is TGTGCCAGCAGCTCCCGCAGAGCTGAGAACACTGAAGCTTTCTTT.

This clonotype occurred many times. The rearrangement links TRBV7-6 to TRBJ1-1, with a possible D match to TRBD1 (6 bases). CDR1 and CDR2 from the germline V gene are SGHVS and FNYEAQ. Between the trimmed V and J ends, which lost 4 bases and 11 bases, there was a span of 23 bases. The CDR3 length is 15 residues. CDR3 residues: CASSSLAGAFPLAFF. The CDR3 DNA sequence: TGTGCCAGCAGCTCCCTGGCAGGGGCCTTTCCTCTTGCTTTCTTT.

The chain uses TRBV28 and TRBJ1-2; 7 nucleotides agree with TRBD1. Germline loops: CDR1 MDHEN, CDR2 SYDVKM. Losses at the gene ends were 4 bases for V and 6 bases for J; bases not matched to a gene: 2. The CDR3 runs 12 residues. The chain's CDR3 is CASSYRGHGYTF. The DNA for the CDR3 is TGTGCCAGCAGTTACAGGGGACATGGCTACACCTTC.

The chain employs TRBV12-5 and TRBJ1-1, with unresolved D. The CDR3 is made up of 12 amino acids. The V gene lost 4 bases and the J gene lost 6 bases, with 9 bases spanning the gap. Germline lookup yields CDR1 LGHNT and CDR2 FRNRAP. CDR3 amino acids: CASGWPQPEAFF. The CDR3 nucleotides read TGTGCTAGTGGTTGGCCCCAGCCTGAAGCTTTCTTT. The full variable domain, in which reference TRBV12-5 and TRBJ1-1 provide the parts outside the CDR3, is DARVTQTPRHKVTEMGQEVTMRCQPILGHNTVFWYRQTMMQGLELLAYFRNRAPLDDSGMPKDRFSAEMPDATLATLKIQPSEPRDSAVYFCASGWPQPEAFFGQGTRLTVV.

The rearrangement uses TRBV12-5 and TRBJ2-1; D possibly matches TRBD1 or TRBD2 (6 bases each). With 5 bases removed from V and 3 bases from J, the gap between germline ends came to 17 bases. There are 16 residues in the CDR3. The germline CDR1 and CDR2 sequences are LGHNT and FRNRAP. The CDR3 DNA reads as TGTGCTAGTGGTGCGGAGGGACATACCTTCTACAATGAGCAGTTCTTC. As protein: CASGAEGHTFYNEQFF.

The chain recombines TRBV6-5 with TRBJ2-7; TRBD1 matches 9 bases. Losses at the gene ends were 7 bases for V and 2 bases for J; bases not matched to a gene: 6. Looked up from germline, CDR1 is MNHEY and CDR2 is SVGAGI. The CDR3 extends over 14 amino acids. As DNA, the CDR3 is TGTGCCAGCAAACCGACAGGGGGTCCCTACGAGCAGTACTTC. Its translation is CASKPTGGPYEQYF.

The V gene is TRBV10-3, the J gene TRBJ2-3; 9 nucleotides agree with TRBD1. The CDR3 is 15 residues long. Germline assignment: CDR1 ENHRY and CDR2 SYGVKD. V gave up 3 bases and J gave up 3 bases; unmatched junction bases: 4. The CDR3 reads CAISDPGQGTDTQYF. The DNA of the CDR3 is TGTGCCATCAGTGATCCGGGACAGGGAACAGATACGCAGTATTTT.